These 22 T cell receptor beta chains share one sample of origin, sequenced in a study of T cells after yellow fever vaccination. Using its own MiXCR run on the 5' RACE reads, TCRdb lists one record per CDR3 protein. The sample contains under 600,000 distinct CDR3 sequences, 21% of which appear only once. Specimen: PBMCs, collected 21 days after the first yellow fever vaccination. The receptors shown here come from a man aged 18 to 30 who received the YFV17D yellow fever vaccine.

The CDR3: CAWSVGQNTEAFF. In DNA form, the CDR3 reads TGTGCCTGGAGTGTTGGACAGAACACTGAAGCTTTCTTT. The chain joins TRBV30 to TRBJ1-1, with a possible D match to TRBD1 (5 bases). The CDR3 sequence is 13 residues long. Germline V lookup: CDR1 GTSNPN, CDR2 SVGIG (reference sequence). V gave up 0 bases and J gave up 1 base, with 6 bases separating them. Together with reference TRBV30 and TRBJ1-1, the CDR3 gives the full variable domain: SQTIHQWPATLVQPVGSPLSLECTVEGTSNPNLYWYRQAAGRGLQLLFYSVGIGQISSEVPQNLSASRPQDRQFILSSKKLLLSDSGFYLCAWSVGQNTEAFFGQGTRLTVV.

The rearrangement joins TRBV9 to TRBJ1-5, with D possibly matching TRBD1 (5 bases). V lost 3 bases and J 1 base, leaving 11 bases between the germline ends. The germline V gene has CDR1 SGDLS and CDR2 YYNGEE. The CDR3 totals 15 residues. The CDR3 region is CASSGTGGSNQPQHF. CDR3 DNA sequence: TGTGCCAGCAGCGGCACGGGGGGGAGCAATCAGCCCCAGCATTTT.

This clonotype was recorded a few times. V is TRBV20-1 and J is TRBJ2-2; the D gene could be TRBD1 or TRBD2 (5 bases each). V was cut by 5 bases and J by 1 base, with 11 bases left in between. The CDR3 consists of 14 residues. Germline V lookup: CDR1 DFQATT, CDR2 SNEGSKA (reference sequence). The CDR3 DNA reads TGCAGTGCTCATGGGACGGAGAACACCGGGGAGCTGTTTTTT. Encoded protein: CSAHGTENTGELFF.

This clonotype came up a few times. CDR3 bases: TGTGCCACCAGTAACATGGGCGGACAGCCCCAGCATTTT. It specifies CATSNMGGQPQHF. V and J are TRBV15 and TRBJ1-5; D remains unclear. CDR1 and CDR2 from the germline V gene are LNHNV and YYDKDF (reference sequence). CDR3 length: 13 residues. Trimming took off 6 bases at V and 7 bases at J, with 13 bases between the two ends.

The chain is built from TRBV19 and TRBJ1-5; D uncertain. The CDR3 extends over 13 amino acids. The germline V and J ends were trimmed by 4 bases and 3 bases, with 7 bases remaining between them. The germline gives CDR1 LNHDA, CDR2 SQIVND (reference sequence). CDR3 nucleotides: TGTGCCAGTAGTAGTACACCCAATCAGCCCCAGCATTTT. Encoded protein: CASSSTPNQPQHF.

This sequence joins TRBV9 and TRBJ2-6; no reliable D call. V lost 2 bases and J lost 2, with 8 bases in between. Germline V lookup: CDR1 SGDLS, CDR2 YYNGEE. This CDR3 is 15 amino acids long. CDR3 DNA: TGTGCCAGCAGCGTGAAGGGTACTGGGGCCAACGTCCTGACTTTC. It codes for CASSVKGTGANVLTF.

The rearrangement uses TRBV19 and TRBJ2-6, with TRBD1 as a possible D gene (6 bases). Trimming stripped 6 bases from V and 0 bases from J, with 12 bases between. Looked up from germline, CDR1 is LNHDA and CDR2 is SQIVND (reference sequence). This CDR3 region has 16 residues. CDR3 sequence (DNA): TGTGCCAGTAGGGGAATCAGGGGCTCTGGGGCCAACGTCCTGACTTTC. Its protein is CASRGIRGSGANVLTF.

This clonotype was found a few times. The chain uses TRBV20-1 and TRBJ2-7, with D unclear. The germline gives CDR1 DFQATT, CDR2 SNEGSKA (reference sequence). Trimming took 3 bases from V and 4 from J, leaving 10 bases between them. There are 12 residues in the CDR3. CDR3 sequence (DNA): TGCAGTGCTAGGGCCCCCGGTTACGAGCAGTACTTC. Amino acids: CSARAPGYEQYF.

The chain joins TRBV9 to TRBJ2-3; the D gene could be TRBD1 or TRBD2 (5 bases each). The germline V gene has CDR1 SGDLS and CDR2 YYNGEE. The CDR3 covers 13 residues. V was pared by 2 bases and J by 6 bases, with 10 bases between. The CDR3 region is CASSVEAGDTQYF. The CDR3 nucleotides read TGTGCCAGCAGCGTGGAGGCAGGGGATACGCAGTATTTT.

This rearrangement joins TRBV5-4 to TRBJ2-5; D uncertain. Germline V lookup: CDR1 SGHNT, CDR2 YYREEE (reference sequence). This CDR3 is built from 14 residues. The V end lost 0 bases, the J end lost 7 bases, and 13 bases lay between the germline ends. The CDR3 here is CASSLDGRPATQYF. CDR3 coding DNA: TGTGCCAGCAGCTTGGACGGCCGGCCCGCGACCCAGTACTTC.

The chain uses TRBV7-2 and TRBJ2-1; a weak D match, TRBD1 (6 bases). V shed 6 bases and J shed 0 bases, with 12 bases lying between them. CDR1 is SGHTA, CDR2 FQGNSA, per germline. This CDR3 spans 15 amino acids. CDR3 DNA: TGTGCCAGCAGAATAGGACAGAGCTCCTACAATGAGCAGTTCTTC. Encoded protein: CASRIGQSSYNEQFF.

This clonotype came up many times. V usage is TRBV12-3 or TRBV12-4 and J usage is TRBJ1-5; no reliable D call. V was trimmed by 3 bases and J by 5 bases, leaving 8 bases between them. The CDR3 totals 13 residues. The CDR3 bases are TGTGCCAGCAGTTTTAACGGATATCAGCCCCAGCATTTT. This translates into CASSFNGYQPQHF.

This clonotype turned up a few times. V usage is TRBV20-1 and J usage is TRBJ1-6; 11 nucleotides agree with TRBD1. CDR1 and CDR2 from the germline V gene are DFQATT and SNEGSKA (reference sequence). The CDR3 sequence is 16 residues long. The V and J ends lost 0 bases and 8 bases, in that order; junction bases with no gene match: 6. Here the CDR3 reads CSARDPDRGHHSPLHF. Written as DNA, the CDR3 is TGCAGTGCTAGAGACCCGGACAGGGGGCATCATTCACCCCTCCACTTT.

The rearrangement uses TRBV5-6 and TRBJ2-3; 8 bases fit TRBD2. Germline V CDR1 and CDR2: SGHDT, YYEEEE. CDR3 length: 13 amino acids. The trim removed 4 bases at V and 5 bases at J, leaving 3 bases unmatched. DNA of the CDR3: TGTGCCAGCAGCCGGCGGGGGGAAGATACGCAGTATTTT. Translating it yields CASSRRGEDTQYF.

There are a few counts of this clonotype. The chain carries TRBV3-1 and TRBJ1-2; 10 bases line up with TRBD1. The V gene end was trimmed by 0 bases and the J gene end by 9 bases; junction bases not matched to a gene: 4. In germline, CDR1 is LGHDT, CDR2 YNNKEL (reference sequence). This CDR3 is built from 14 residues. The CDR3 reads CASSQDVGQGRYTF. DNA for the CDR3: TGTGCCAGCAGCCAAGATGTGGGACAGGGGCGCTACACCTTC.

This clonotype was seen more than once but under ten times. CDR3 bases: TGTGCCAGCAGCCCTAACCGCAGGGGGCAAGGCTACACCTTC. Residues: CASSPNRRGQGYTF. The V call is TRBV6-1, the J call TRBJ1-2; 8 bases line up with TRBD1. CDR1 is MNHNS, CDR2 SASEGT, per germline. V gave up 6 bases and J gave up 8 bases; unmatched junction bases: 11. The CDR3 contains 14 residues.

This clonotype showed up many times. The chain combines TRBV2 with TRBJ2-1; 7 nucleotides align to TRBD1. V shed 5 bases and J 0 bases; nucleotides not matched to a gene: 7. This CDR3 has 16 residues. The V gene's germline CDR1 is SNHLY and CDR2 FYNNEI. The DNA of the CDR3 is TGTGCCAGCAGTCGGGGACAGACACTCTCCTACAATGAGCAGTTCTTC. Its protein is CASSRGQTLSYNEQFF.

V and J are TRBV5-1 and TRBJ2-2, with D perhaps matching TRBD1 (6 bases). CDR1 is SGHRS, CDR2 YFSETQ, per germline. The CDR3 has 15 residues. The V gene lost 1 base and the J gene lost 1 base, with 8 bases spanning the gap. The CDR3 nucleotides are TGCGCCAGCAGCTTGCGGGGACAGAACACCGGGGAGCTGTTTTTT. Protein product: CASSLRGQNTGELFF.

This clonotype was found a few times. V and J are TRBV6-1 and TRBJ2-6; either TRBD1 or TRBD2 may fit D (5 bases each). Germline CDR1 MNHNS, CDR2 SASEGT. The CDR3 loop spans 16 amino acids. V was shortened by 10 bases and J by 4 bases, with 20 bases between the two germline ends. The CDR3 DNA reads as TGTGCCACCCGGGGCAGTCTATTGATCGGGGCCAACGTCCTGACTTTC. Its protein is CATRGSLLIGANVLTF.

The chain carries TRBV5-1 and TRBJ2-7, with D perhaps TRBD1 (5 bases). Germline lookup yields CDR1 SGHRS and CDR2 YFSETQ. V lost 3 bases, J lost 5 bases, and 12 bases lay in between. The CDR3 is 13 residues long. The CDR3 region has the DNA TGCGCCAGCAGCTCCTCAGGGAACCACGAGCAGTACTTC. Translation: CASSSSGNHEQYF.

The rearrangement uses TRBV27 and TRBJ2-2; the D is unclear. The germline V gene has CDR1 MNHEY and CDR2 SMNVEV (reference sequence). V was clipped by 2 bases and J by 7 bases, with 11 bases between them. The CDR3 runs to 14 residues. The CDR3: CASSLAISVGELFF. DNA for the CDR3: TGTGCCAGCAGTTTAGCCATATCCGTCGGGGAGCTGTTTTTT.

This clonotype has a handful of counts. The V and J genes are TRBV6-1 and TRBJ2-3; weak D call: TRBD1 (5 bases). CDR3 length: 13 residues. Germline lookup yields CDR1 MNHNS and CDR2 SASEGT. The V and J ends lost 7 bases and 4 bases respectively, with 12 bases between them. The CDR3 DNA reads as TGTGCCAGCATAATGGCAGGGTCAGATACGCAGTATTTT. This translates into CASIMAGSDTQYF.